Detailed here is one T cell receptor beta chain. No antigen is known for it. CDR3 length: 14 amino acids. V lost 5 bases to trimming and J lost 1 base; unmatched junction nucleotides: 4. CDR1 and CDR2 (germline): MNHEY, SMNVEV (reference sequence). The data derive from a study of OX40 agonist ivuxolimab in advanced cancers. Study-wide context: Ivuxolimab was delivered to patients intravenously every 2 weeks at doses spanning 0.01 to 10 mg/kg.

Assay used: immunoSEQ multiplex PCR; TCRdb lists only in-frame clones, some missing. The sample has tens of thousands of clones; 85% are singletons. Study-wide points: Average numbers of expanded clones were greater in CD8+ T cells than in CD4+. Relatively little clonal expansion, among the lowest observed, appeared in partial responders at 0.1-3.0 mg/kg. A proportion of nonresponders additionally exhibited low normalized T-cell clonal expansion.

The sequence came from an adult with an advanced solid tumor such as melanoma, head and neck, liver or kidney cancer. The V and J genes are TRBV27 and TRBJ2-7, with 8 bases identical to TRBD2. Sequencing used CD4+ or CD8+ T cells sorted from blood, obtained in a trial of the OX40 agonist ivuxolimab. CDR3 protein: CASSTIAGSYEQYF. The CDR3 coding sequence is TGTGCCAGCAGTACCATAGCGGGGTCCTACGAGCAGTACTTC.